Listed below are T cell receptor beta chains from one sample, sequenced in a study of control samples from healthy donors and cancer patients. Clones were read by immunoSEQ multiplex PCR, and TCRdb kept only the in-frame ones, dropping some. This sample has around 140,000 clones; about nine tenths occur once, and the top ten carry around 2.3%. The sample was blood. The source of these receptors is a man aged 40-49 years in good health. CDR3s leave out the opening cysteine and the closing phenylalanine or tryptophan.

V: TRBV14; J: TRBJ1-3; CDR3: ARTTGFRPGNTIY
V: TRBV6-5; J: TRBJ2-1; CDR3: AGAGHNEQF
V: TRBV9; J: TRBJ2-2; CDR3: ASSTGQGNTGELF
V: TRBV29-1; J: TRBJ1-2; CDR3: SVETGTAYGYT
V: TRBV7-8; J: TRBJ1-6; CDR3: ASSFEGPNSPLH
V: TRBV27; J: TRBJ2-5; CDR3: ASSLRRLAGNLGETQY
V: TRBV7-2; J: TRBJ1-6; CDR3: ASSRYRGVSYNSPLH
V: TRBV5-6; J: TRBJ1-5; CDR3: ASSPGTGPQPQH
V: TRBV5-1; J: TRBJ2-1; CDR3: ASSLTDYSYNEQF
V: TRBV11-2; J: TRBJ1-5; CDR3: ASSLGAASNQPQH
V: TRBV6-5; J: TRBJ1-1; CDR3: ASSFPGLGNTEAF
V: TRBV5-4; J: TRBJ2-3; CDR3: ASSLRVGGSTDTQY
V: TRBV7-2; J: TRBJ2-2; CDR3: ASSLGPYRESSGGELF
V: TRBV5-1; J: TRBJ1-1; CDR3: ASSGAGIMNTEAF
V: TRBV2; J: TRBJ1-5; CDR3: ASSDRALHYSNQPQH
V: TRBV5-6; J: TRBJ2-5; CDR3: ASSSSASPQETQY
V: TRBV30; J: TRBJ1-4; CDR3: AWRLDASEKLF
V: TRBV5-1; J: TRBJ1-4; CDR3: ASSLQPTNEKLF
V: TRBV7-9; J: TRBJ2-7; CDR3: ASSEEGAYEQY
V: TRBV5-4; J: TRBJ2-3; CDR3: ASSLGLTSTDTQY
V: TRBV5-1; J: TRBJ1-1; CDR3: ASTQRGDGTEAF
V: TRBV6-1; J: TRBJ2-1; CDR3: ASSEAERGGNEQF
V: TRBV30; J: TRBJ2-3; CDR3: AWSSEDWMDTQY
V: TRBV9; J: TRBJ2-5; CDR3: ASSVWAGGQETQY
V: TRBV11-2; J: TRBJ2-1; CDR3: ASSRAWAPNEQF
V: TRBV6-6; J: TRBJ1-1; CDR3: ASRDAGRGTEAF